This T cell receptor (beta chain) comes out of a study of CD8 T cells in ankylosing spondylitis. Overall study findings and caveats: Made up of fewer than 10 highly homologous variants, a TCR beta motif appeared characteristic of ankylosing spondylitis blood. Some motif variants had been reported before (in reactive arthritis synovial fluid and blood).

In regard to this clonotype: Its antigen is currently unknown.

TCRdb reprocessed the 5' RACE reads with MiXCR, giving one entry per CDR3 protein. The repertoire holds hundreds of thousands of distinct CDR3 sequences, about 11% seen once, with roughly 0.51% in the top ten. Sequences were obtained from blood, either unsorted or a sorted T cell fraction (not recorded which). The sequence came from a male donor with ankylosing spondylitis.

The DNA for the CDR3 is TGCAGTGCTGCGGCAGGTAGGATCACTGAAGCTTTCTTT. This translates into CSAAAGRITEAFF. This rearrangement joins TRBV20-1 to TRBJ1-1, with D hard to call. Trimming took off 5 bases at V and 4 bases at J, with 14 bases between the two ends. CDR1 and CDR2 from the germline V gene are DFQATT and SNEGSKA (reference sequence). CDR3 length: 13 amino acids.